Listed below are T cell receptor beta chains from one sample, sequenced in a study of technical replicates of blood from a few donors. TCRdb's table, derived via immunoSEQ multiplex PCR, lists solely in-frame clones and lacks some. The sample holds 50,000 to 70,000 clones; around 93% are singletons and the top ten take about 4%. The specimen sequenced was PBMCs. Receptor source: a human donor in good health. Some clones in this sample may be carry-over from other donors' samples. Both conserved end residues are part of each CDR3. A D gene is named only where the DNA matches it firmly. Clone size, where shown, is once, few, many, or a class for clones that have expanded.

v_gene	j_gene	d_gene	abundance	CDR3nt	CDR3aa
TRBV5-4	TRBJ1-3	-	-	TGTGCCAGCAGCTTACCAGGGGCCTCATCATCTGGAAACACCATATATTTT	CASSLPGASSSGNTIYF
TRBV6-1	TRBJ1-1	-	-	TGTGCCAGCACCGGGACAATGAACACTGAAGCTTTCTTT	CASTGTMNTEAFF
TRBV29-1	TRBJ2-3	-	-	TGCAGCGTTGAAGCGGTCGTCAATACGCAGTATTTT	CSVEAVVNTQYF
TRBV11-1	TRBJ2-1	-	-	TGTGCCAGCAGCCGCGGACAGAACAATGAGCAGTTCTTC	CASSRGQNNEQFF
TRBV30	TRBJ1-1	-	-	TGTGCCTGGGCCCGGGGGTGGGGCACTGAAGCTTTCTTT	CAWARGWGTEAFF
TRBV5-1	TRBJ1-1	-	-	TGCGCCAGCAGCTTGGGGCGGGGGCAGGGCACTGAAGCTTTCTTT	CASSLGRGQGTEAFF
TRBV9	TRBJ2-7	TRBD2	-	TGTGCCAGCAGCATGGGACTAGCGGCAGACGAGCAGTACTTC	CASSMGLAADEQYF
TRBV18	TRBJ1-2	TRBD1	-	TGTGCCAGCTCACTGGCCGGGACAGTTAACTATGGCTACACCTTC	CASSLAGTVNYGYTF
TRBV7-6	TRBJ2-1	-	once	TGTGCCAGCAGCCATACGTCGTTAGGGAGGATAATCAATGAGCAGTTCTTC	CASSHTSLGRIINEQFF
TRBV5-8	TRBJ2-5	TRBD1	-	TGTGCCAGCAGCCGTGACAGGGCCGGGGAGACCCAGTACTTC	CASSRDRAGETQYF
TRBV18	TRBJ2-7	-	-	TGTGCCAGCTCACCACCTGACAGCTACTCCTACGAGCAGTACTTC	CASSPPDSYSYEQYF
TRBV7-9	TRBJ2-5	-	-	TGTGCCAGCAGCTTAGTGTCGGCGGTACAGACCCAGTACTTC	CASSLVSAVQTQYF
TRBV6-5	TRBJ1-3	-	-	TGTGCCAGCAGTTACTCGAGGTTGGTGGCTGGAAACACCATATATTTT	CASSYSRLVAGNTIYF
TRBV19	TRBJ2-7	-	-	TGTGCCAGTAGTATAGATCAGGGGGGCTACGAGCAGTACTTC	CASSIDQGGYEQYF
TRBV7-6	TRBJ2-3	TRBD2	-	TGTGCCAGCAGCCCCCTGGGGGGGTCAAACACAGATACGCAGTATTTT	CASSPLGGSNTDTQYF
TRBV11-2	TRBJ1-5	-	-	TGTGCCAGCAGTCATACAGGGTTTGGCAATCAGCCCCAGCATTTT	CASSHTGFGNQPQHF
TRBV7-9	TRBJ1-4	-	-	TGTGCCAGCAGCTTAACTCCTAACAGCCCGGAAAAACTGTTTTTT	CASSLTPNSPEKLFF
TRBV30	TRBJ2-7	TRBD2	-	TGTGCCTTGTCCGGAGAGCGGGGGACCCTCGGCCAGTACTTC	CALSGERGTLGQYF
TRBV29-1	TRBJ2-1	TRBD2	-	TGCAGCGTTGTCCCGACTAGCGGGGGTGAGCAGTTCTTC	CSVVPTSGGEQFF
TRBV30	TRBJ1-1	TRBD1	-	TGTGCCTGGAGTGGACAGGGGGACACTGAAGCTTTCTTT	CAWSGQGDTEAFF
TRBV9	TRBJ1-2	TRBD1	-	TGTGCCAGCAGCACGAGAGGAAGGGACAGGGATCAAGCTAACTATGGCTACACCTTC	CASSTRGRDRDQANYGYTF
TRBV30	TRBJ1-5	-	-	TGTGCCTGGAGTTTGGGGGGGCGCGGGGAGCCCCAGCATTTT	CAWSLGGRGEPQHF